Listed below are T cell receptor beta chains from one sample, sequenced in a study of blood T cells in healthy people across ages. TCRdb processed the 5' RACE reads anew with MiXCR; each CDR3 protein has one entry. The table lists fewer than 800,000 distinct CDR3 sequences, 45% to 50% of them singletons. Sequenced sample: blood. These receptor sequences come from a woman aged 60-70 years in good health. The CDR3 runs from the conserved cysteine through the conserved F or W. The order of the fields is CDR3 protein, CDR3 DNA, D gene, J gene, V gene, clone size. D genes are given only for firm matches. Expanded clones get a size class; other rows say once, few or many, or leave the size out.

CDR3 protein: CASSYAAEGWQNSQYF; CDR3 DNA: TGTGCCAGCAGTTACGCTGCGGAAGGGTGGCAAAACAGTCAGTACTTC; D gene: NA; J gene: TRBJ2-4; V gene: TRBV6-2/TRBV6-3; clone size: NA
CDR3 protein: CSASEFGQGVPGGANVLTF; CDR3 DNA: TGCAGTGCTAGTGAATTCGGACAGGGGGTTCCCGGGGGGGCCAACGTCCTGACTTTC; D gene: TRBD1; J gene: TRBJ2-6; V gene: TRBV20-1; clone size: few
CDR3 protein: CASSLKLAGADTQYF; CDR3 DNA: TGTGCCAGCAGCTTAAAGCTAGCGGGAGCCGATACGCAGTATTTT; D gene: TRBD2; J gene: TRBJ2-3; V gene: TRBV11-2; clone size: NA
CDR3 protein: CSAMQDGSEKLFF; CDR3 DNA: TGCAGCGCCATGCAAGACGGGAGTGAAAAACTGTTTTTT; D gene: NA; J gene: TRBJ1-4; V gene: TRBV29-1; clone size: few
CDR3 protein: CASSLGGGALATYEQYF; CDR3 DNA: TGTGCCAGCAGTTTGGGTGGAGGGGCCCTTGCCACGTACGAGCAGTACTTC; D gene: NA; J gene: TRBJ2-7; V gene: TRBV28; clone size: NA
CDR3 protein: CASSLGISPQETQYF; CDR3 DNA: TGTGCCAGCAGCTTAGGAATATCCCCACAAGAGACCCAGTACTTC; D gene: NA; J gene: TRBJ2-5; V gene: TRBV7-2; clone size: NA
CDR3 protein: CATSRDRERPLFF; CDR3 DNA: TGTGCCACCAGCAGAGATCGGGAGCGGCCTCTGTTCTTC; D gene: NA; J gene: TRBJ2-1; V gene: TRBV15; clone size: NA
CDR3 protein: CASSLVLSGGREQYF; CDR3 DNA: TGTGCCAGCAGCTTAGTTCTTAGCGGAGGGAGGGAGCAGTACTTC; D gene: TRBD2; J gene: TRBJ2-5; V gene: TRBV7-2; clone size: few
CDR3 protein: CASSYGETNAKLFF; CDR3 DNA: TGTGCCAGCAGTTACGGGGAGACTAACGCAAAACTGTTTTTT; D gene: NA; J gene: TRBJ1-4; V gene: TRBV6-6; clone size: NA
CDR3 protein: CASSFGPPDIQYF; CDR3 DNA: TGTGCCAGCAGCTTCGGGCCCCCCGACATTCAGTACTTC; D gene: NA; J gene: TRBJ2-4; V gene: TRBV9; clone size: NA